This TCR beta chain comes out of a study of blood T cell repertoires in COVID-19. At the level of the study: T cells, B-cell-depleted T cells, or PBMCs supplied cDNA or gDNA.

With 3 bases removed from V and 1 base from J, the gap between germline ends came to 11 bases. Germline-derived CDR1 and CDR2 are SGHNT and YYREEE (reference sequence). The CDR3 runs 14 residues. The assay was immunoSEQ multiplex PCR, and TCRdb's table has in-frame clones only and misses some. Here the sample spans about 350,000 clones, roughly 90% being singletons. The V call is TRBV5-4, the J call TRBJ2-7; D possibly corresponds to TRBD2 (6 bases). The sequence came from a woman aged 25 to 39 who had been exposed to COVID-19. Sequenced material: PBMCs or T cells enriched from blood (not recorded which). CDR3 loop: CASSWDWLSYEQYF. The CDR3, as DNA: TGTGCCAGCAGCTGGGACTGGCTATCCTACGAGCAGTACTTC.